The 23 T cell receptor beta chains given below trace back to one sample, sequenced in a study of blood T cell repertoires in COVID-19. Some clones are missing from TCRdb's copy, which holds only in-frame ones; the method was immunoSEQ multiplex PCR. The sample lists about 120,000 clones; about 89% were seen once. Source material: peripheral blood. These receptors all come from a woman between 65 and 79 years old with acute or convalescent COVID-19.

In its sample, this clone was seen a few times. The chain links TRBV14 to TRBJ1-1; D perhaps matches TRBD1 (5 bases). V dropped 0 bases and J dropped 3 bases, with 23 bases sitting between them. Germline CDR1 reads SGHDN; CDR2 reads FVKESK. The CDR3 is 19 amino acids. The CDR3, as DNA: TGTGCCAGCAGCCAAGAGAGGTTTCCAGGGTTGTATGGGGACACTGAAGCTTTCTTT. It specifies CASSQERFPGLYGDTEAFF.

This chain links TRBV5-6 with TRBJ1-2; the D gene is possibly TRBD1 (6 bases). Germline assignment: CDR1 SGHDT and CDR2 YYEEEE. V was shortened by 0 bases and J by 3 bases, with 6 bases between the two germline ends. The length of the CDR3 is 13 residues. The CDR3 DNA follows: TGTGCCAGCAGCTTGGGACAGGACTATGGCTACACCTTC. Translation gives CASSLGQDYGYTF.

Only one count was recorded for this clone. The chain joins TRBV5-1 to TRBJ1-2; 7 nucleotides align to TRBD1. The CDR3 contains 13 residues. Germline lookup yields CDR1 SGHRS and CDR2 YFSETQ. The junction had 5 bases not matched to a gene; V was cut back by 5 bases and J by 4 bases. The CDR3 sequence is CASSRGQIYGYTF. The CDR3 region has the DNA TGCGCCAGCAGTAGGGGACAGATCTATGGCTACACCTTC.

The chain recombines TRBV10-2 with TRBJ1-2; no definite D call. CDR3 size: 15 residues. From germline, CDR1 is WSHSY and CDR2 SAAADI. V was shortened by 4 bases and J by 4 bases, with 16 bases between the two germline ends. CDR3 loop: CASSGAQVGLYGYTF. CDR3 in DNA: TGCGCCAGCAGTGGGGCTCAAGTGGGCCTCTATGGCTACACCTTC.

The chain uses TRBV11-2 and TRBJ1-1, with 9 bases identical to TRBD1. The CDR3 runs 13 residues. V trimming: 10 bases; J trimming: 5 bases; junction bases outside the gene matches: 8. CDR1 is SGHAT, CDR2 FQNNGV, per germline. The CDR3 region has the DNA TGTGCCACCTCCGGGACAGGGCCTACTGAAGCTTTCTTT. Protein product: CATSGTGPTEAFF.

The chain joins TRBV24-1 to TRBJ2-3; D perhaps matches TRBD2 (5 bases). This CDR3 has 14 amino acids. CDR1 and CDR2 (germline): KGHDR, SFDVKD. V lost 9 bases, J lost 0 bases, and 12 bases lay in between. DNA of the CDR3: TGTGCCACCTATGATAGGACTAGCACAGATACGCAGTATTTT. This gives the protein CATYDRTSTDTQYF.

The gene calls are TRBV5-1 and TRBJ2-1; no firm D call. The V end was cut by 2 bases, the J end by 4 bases, with 10 bases between. Germline values: CDR1 SGHRS, CDR2 YFSETQ. CDR3 size: 14 residues. Written as DNA, the CDR3 is TGCGCCAGCAGCTTTTTAACTGAGTACAATGAGCAGTTCTTC. It yields the protein CASSFLTEYNEQFF.

The chain joins TRBV6-5 to TRBJ1-1; 10 bases map to TRBD1. With 5 bases clipped from V and 6 bases from J, the junction kept 6 bases outside the gene matches. This CDR3 region has 14 residues. Germline-derived CDR1 and CDR2 are MNHEY and SVGAGI. The CDR3 here is CASSNGQGGAEAFF. Here the CDR3 DNA reads TGTGCCAGCAGTAACGGACAGGGGGGGGCTGAAGCTTTCTTT.

The genes are TRBV5-1 and TRBJ1-5; TRBD1 aligns across 8 bases. Germline CDR1 SGHRS, CDR2 YFSETQ. The V gene end was trimmed by 0 bases and the J gene end by 4 bases; junction bases not matched to a gene: 12. The length of the CDR3 is 18 residues. The CDR3 reads CASSLDPVGQGGNQPQHF. In nucleotides, the CDR3 is TGCGCCAGCAGCTTGGATCCGGTTGGACAGGGAGGAAATCAGCCCCAGCATTTT.

This sequence joins TRBV2 and TRBJ2-7; 10 nucleotides match TRBD2. Trimming cost V 7 bases and J 4 bases; bases outside gene matches: 10. The CDR3 has 15 amino acids. Germline loops: CDR1 SNHLY, CDR2 FYNNEI. This CDR3 is CASNKIAGGLYEQYF. DNA for the CDR3: TGTGCCAGCAACAAAATAGCGGGGGGTTTGTACGAGCAGTACTTC.

This clone was seen only a few times. This rearrangement joins TRBV28 to TRBJ1-5, with D perhaps matching TRBD1 (6 bases). Germline-derived CDR1 and CDR2 are MDHEN and SYDVKM. The CDR3 consists of 13 residues. V was pared by 6 bases and J by 7 bases, with 13 bases between. CDR3 bases: TGTGCCAGCAGAGGACAGCCCCGACAGCCCCAGCATTTT. Translated, it gives CASRGQPRQPQHF.

V usage is TRBV5-1 and J usage is TRBJ2-4; a weak D match, TRBD2 (5 bases). The CDR3 extends over 16 amino acids. In germline, CDR1 is SGHRS, CDR2 YFSETQ. V shed 0 bases and J shed 0 bases, with 10 bases lying between them. CDR3 sequence reads: CASSLDTGRAKNIQYF. The CDR3 nucleotides read TGCGCCAGCAGCTTGGATACGGGGAGAGCCAAAAACATTCAGTACTTC.

This rearrangement joins TRBV29-1 to TRBJ2-5; no reliable D call. CDR1 and CDR2 (germline): SQVTM, ANQGSEA. The CDR3 runs 12 residues. Trimming pared 6 bases from V and 5 bases from J, leaving 13 bases between. CDR3 sequence reads: CSVPPIGETQYF. The CDR3 region has the DNA TGCAGCGTGCCACCAATCGGGGAGACCCAGTACTTC.

The rearrangement joins TRBV11-3 to TRBJ2-5, with 12 bases that match TRBD1. V dropped 6 bases and J dropped 5; count of bases not matched to a gene: 4. The CDR3 has 14 residues. Looked up from germline, CDR1 is SGHNT and CDR2 is YENEEA. CDR3 residues: CASRGQGAYETQYF. The CDR3 DNA is TGTGCCAGCAGGGGACAGGGGGCTTATGAGACCCAGTACTTC.

V gene TRBV5-1 combines with J gene TRBJ1-1, with no clear D. Per germline, CDR1 SGHRS and CDR2 YFSETQ. This CDR3 has 14 residues. Trimming stripped 4 bases from V and 0 bases from J, with 10 bases between. CDR3 amino acids: CASSRPGMNTEAFF. CDR3 bases: TGCGCCAGCAGCCGCCCGGGGATGAACACTGAAGCTTTCTTT.

The chain links TRBV6-2 or TRBV6-3 to TRBJ1-1; no firm D call. Germline V gives CDR1 MNHEY, CDR2 SVGEGT. CDR3 length: 15 residues. V gave up 2 bases and J gave up 5 bases, with 15 bases separating them. This CDR3 reads CASSYTPPAKTEAFF. The CDR3 DNA reads as TGTGCCAGCAGTTACACCCCCCCCGCGAAAACTGAAGCTTTCTTT.

The V gene is TRBV19, the J gene TRBJ2-5, with 10 bases identical to TRBD2. CDR3 length: 18 amino acids. Trimming at V came to 0 bases and at J to 3 bases, leaving 10 bases not matched to a gene. Germline lookup yields CDR1 LNHDA and CDR2 SQIVND (reference sequence). The CDR3 nucleotides are TGTGCCAGTAGTATAGATAGGGCCCCAGGACTAGCGGAAGAGACCCAGTACTTC. Protein sequence: CASSIDRAPGLAEETQYF.

This chain links TRBV5-4 with TRBJ2-3, with 13 nucleotides matching TRBD2. This CDR3 contains 16 residues. Trimming cost V 6 bases and J 6 bases; bases outside gene matches: 10. Per germline, CDR1 SGHNT and CDR2 YYREEE (reference sequence). The CDR3, as DNA: TGTGCCAGCACCAAAACTAGCGGGGGGGGTATGGATACGCAGTATTTT. Translated, it gives CASTKTSGGGMDTQYF.

The V call is TRBV18, the J call TRBJ1-3; D gene unclear. The germline V gene has CDR1 KGHSH and CDR2 LQKENI. Trimming left V 0 bases short and J 4 bases short, with 10 bases between. The CDR3 totals 15 residues. In nucleotides, the CDR3 is TGTGCCAGCTCACCACCATCCAAGCCCGGAAACACCATATATTTT. Translated: CASSPPSKPGNTIYF.

This sequence joins TRBV11-2 and TRBJ1-1; D gene ambiguous. CDR3 length: 14 residues. Germline CDR1 and CDR2: SGHAT and FQNNGV. Trimming removed 3 bases at V and 5 bases at J, with 13 bases between. CDR3: CASSFGRDRTEAFF. The CDR3, as DNA: TGTGCCAGCAGCTTCGGACGGGATAGGACTGAAGCTTTCTTT.

This rearrangement joins TRBV7-9 to TRBJ1-1, with unresolved D. Germline-derived CDR1 and CDR2 are SEHNR and FQNEAQ (reference sequence). The V end lost 2 bases, the J end lost 7 bases, and 14 bases lay between the germline ends. The CDR3 sequence is 14 residues long. CDR3 sequence: CASSLSGLGSEAFF. CDR3 DNA sequence: TGTGCCAGCAGCTTATCAGGCCTGGGCAGTGAAGCTTTCTTT.

The chain is built from TRBV2 and TRBJ1-5; D is undetermined. The CDR3 runs to 15 residues. Germline lookup yields CDR1 SNHLY and CDR2 FYNNEI. Trimming shortened V by 3 bases and J by 1 base, and 10 bases separated the two germline ends. The CDR3 is CASSDDGFSNQPQHF. The CDR3 region has the DNA TGTGCCAGCAGTGACGACGGGTTCAGCAATCAGCCCCAGCATTTT.

The rearrangement joins TRBV5-4 to TRBJ1-6, with TRBD1 identical over 7 bases. Germline CDR1 reads SGHNT; CDR2 reads YYREEE (reference sequence). The junction had 9 bases not matched to a gene; V was cut back by 2 bases and J by 10 bases. The CDR3 runs to 15 residues. CDR3 coding DNA: TGTGCCAGCAGCTTACCGACAGGGTCGGGATCACCCCTCCACTTT. Protein: CASSLPTGSGSPLHF.